This is a list of T cell receptor beta chains from one sample in a study of blood T cells in healthy people across ages. TCRdb analysed the 5' RACE reads with MiXCR anew, one entry per CDR3 protein. The repertoire holds some 790,000 distinct CDR3 sequences, more than 25% seen once, with around 15% in the top ten. The material sequenced was blood. The receptors derive from a woman of 80 years or more in good health. CDR3s include the opening cysteine and the closing phenylalanine or tryptophan.

V gene: TRBV15; J gene: TRBJ1-4; CDR3 protein: CATSGKVATNEKLFF
V gene: TRBV6-2/TRBV6-3; J gene: TRBJ2-2; CDR3 protein: CASSYGLITGELFF
V gene: TRBV4-3; J gene: TRBJ2-1; CDR3 protein: CASSLRRGVYNEQFF
V gene: TRBV20-1; J gene: TRBJ2-7; CDR3 protein: CSAREGRGVYEQYF
V gene: TRBV7-2; J gene: TRBJ2-1; CDR3 protein: CASSSGTSGTIEQFF
V gene: TRBV7-8; J gene: TRBJ1-2; CDR3 protein: CASSLVGSNYGYTF
V gene: TRBV5-1; J gene: TRBJ2-1; CDR3 protein: CASSAMGPYNEQFF
V gene: TRBV7-9; J gene: TRBJ2-5; CDR3 protein: CASSDGAGGETQYF
V gene: TRBV7-9; J gene: TRBJ1-4; CDR3 protein: CASSRSGVANEKLFF
V gene: TRBV20-1; J gene: TRBJ1-4; CDR3 protein: CSARDLGSNEKLFF
V gene: TRBV5-6; J gene: TRBJ2-7; CDR3 protein: CASSLAGAINEQYF
V gene: TRBV12-3/TRBV12-4; J gene: TRBJ2-4; CDR3 protein: CASSFRGPNIQYF
V gene: TRBV20-1; J gene: TRBJ2-3; CDR3 protein: CSARDLRGPMITDTQYF
V gene: TRBV12-3/TRBV12-4; J gene: TRBJ2-7; CDR3 protein: CASSSPRVDEQYF
V gene: TRBV12-3/TRBV12-4; J gene: TRBJ2-6; CDR3 protein: CASSLDRVPSGANVLTF
V gene: TRBV18; J gene: TRBJ1-6; CDR3 protein: CASSPRWEGDSPLHF
V gene: TRBV12-3/TRBV12-4; J gene: TRBJ2-5; CDR3 protein: CASRSAKGTQYF
V gene: TRBV25-1; J gene: TRBJ1-2; CDR3 protein: CASSDQVAGGYTF
V gene: TRBV9; J gene: TRBJ2-1; CDR3 protein: CASSVSAGSSYNEQFF
V gene: TRBV27; J gene: TRBJ2-3; CDR3 protein: CASRGNADTQYF
V gene: TRBV2; J gene: TRBJ1-5; CDR3 protein: CASSDRPSNQPQHF
V gene: TRBV4-3; J gene: TRBJ1-5; CDR3 protein: CASSQGSGLPQHF
V gene: TRBV9; J gene: TRBJ2-5; CDR3 protein: CASSPQGAWETQYF
V gene: TRBV6-5; J gene: TRBJ2-1; CDR3 protein: CASSSTGTGTSSYNEQFF
V gene: TRBV4-3; J gene: TRBJ2-7; CDR3 protein: CASSQDSRGINEQYF
V gene: TRBV5-5; J gene: TRBJ1-1; CDR3 protein: CASSWGTAGAFF
V gene: TRBV5-1; J gene: TRBJ1-3; CDR3 protein: CASSLVASFSGNTIYF
V gene: TRBV6-1; J gene: TRBJ1-5; CDR3 protein: CASSEPSGAGNQPQHF
V gene: TRBV3-1; J gene: TRBJ2-1; CDR3 protein: CASSLTGGANGQFF
V gene: TRBV20-1; J gene: TRBJ1-2; CDR3 protein: CSARGKGAQANYGCTF
V gene: TRBV21-1; J gene: TRBJ2-1; CDR3 protein: CASSKATPWGNEQFF
V gene: TRBV5-1; J gene: TRBJ2-5; CDR3 protein: CASRSMGAGGLQETQYF
V gene: TRBV7-2; J gene: TRBJ2-5; CDR3 protein: CASSLAPLTSGQETQYF
V gene: TRBV24-1; J gene: TRBJ2-7; CDR3 protein: CATSDSGQTYNEQYF
V gene: TRBV12-3/TRBV12-4; J gene: TRBJ1-1; CDR3 protein: CASSLTGVPKTEAFF
V gene: TRBV20-1; J gene: TRBJ1-4; CDR3 protein: CSAIHRGFNEKLFF
V gene: TRBV20-1; J gene: TRBJ2-2; CDR3 protein: CSAPDRMNTGELFF
V gene: TRBV7-9; J gene: TRBJ2-4; CDR3 protein: CASSLYGGVGDEQYF
V gene: TRBV20-1; J gene: TRBJ2-5; CDR3 protein: CSASPGTSGGETQYF
V gene: TRBV30; J gene: TRBJ1-5; CDR3 protein: CAWRGTGTNSNQPQHF
V gene: TRBV12-3/TRBV12-4; J gene: TRBJ2-3; CDR3 protein: CASRRGVTTDVQYF
V gene: TRBV7-9; J gene: TRBJ2-1; CDR3 protein: CASSPQTSEQFF
V gene: TRBV20-1; J gene: TRBJ2-1; CDR3 protein: CSARDHRLADSPYNEQFF
V gene: TRBV2; J gene: TRBJ2-5; CDR3 protein: CAGSHRPTGRVTQYF
V gene: TRBV4-3; J gene: TRBJ2-5; CDR3 protein: CASSLEQGRTQYF
V gene: TRBV11-2; J gene: TRBJ2-3; CDR3 protein: CASSSQRGNEQYFGAGTITDTQYF
V gene: TRBV28; J gene: TRBJ2-7; CDR3 protein: CASSSLSSYEQYF
V gene: TRBV6-6; J gene: TRBJ2-5; CDR3 protein: CASSYKFGNEPQETQYF
V gene: TRBV29-1; J gene: TRBJ2-1; CDR3 protein: CSVVGGGVYNEQFF
V gene: TRBV11-2; J gene: TRBJ2-3; CDR3 protein: CASSAQGTPSDTQYF
V gene: TRBV7-2; J gene: .; CDR3 protein: CASRRAEETQYF
V gene: TRBV24-1; J gene: TRBJ1-5; CDR3 protein: CATSGLTGGNQPQHF
V gene: TRBV6-5; J gene: TRBJ2-5; CDR3 protein: CASSYSGTGVETQYF
V gene: TRBV11-1; J gene: TRBJ2-7; CDR3 protein: CASSAWTGAYEQYF
V gene: TRBV7-2; J gene: TRBJ2-7; CDR3 protein: CASSWSDRGSYEQYF
V gene: TRBV6-2/TRBV6-3; J gene: TRBJ2-1; CDR3 protein: CASSAGPVIYNEQFF
V gene: TRBV20-1; J gene: TRBJ2-5; CDR3 protein: CNASLGLAGDINPYVQYF
V gene: TRBV7-2; J gene: TRBJ2-6; CDR3 protein: CASSLEGTTSGANVLTF